This TCR beta chain came from a study of Ad26.COV2.S vaccination and SARS-CoV-2 variants. CDR3 length: 13 amino acids. The V and J ends lost 4 bases and 7 bases respectively, with 14 bases between them. The germline gives CDR1 LGHNA, CDR2 YNFKEQ. On this clone: Its antigen is undetermined.

Overall study results and limits: It is possible that the TCR breadth and depth analyses underestimated the total T cell responses. Compared with placebo recipients, vaccine recipients had higher spike-specific TCR breadth.

Using immunoSEQ multiplex PCR, the repertoire was profiled, and TCRdb retains in-frame clones only, with some absent. The sample records about 350,000 clones, about 85% being singletons. Treatment of the sample: over 15 received Ad26.COV2.S at low or high dose, single or two shots; about 5 received placebo; per-sample allocation not given. Sampling took place 63 days after the first vaccine or placebo injection. The sample came from a Boston adult aged 18-55 years. The chain links TRBV4-2 to TRBJ2-7; D could derive from TRBD1 or TRBD2 (5 bases each). The sequenced sample was peripheral blood, obtained in a trial of Ad26.COV2.S vaccine versus placebo. The source of this sequence is a person aged 18-65 years who received the Ad26.COV2.S COVID-19 vaccine or a placebo. The CDR3 DNA reads as TGTGCCAGCAGCCGAGGGACCTCTGATGAGCAGTACTTC. Translating it yields CASSRGTSDEQYF.